One sample yielded the 17 T cell receptor beta chains listed below, sequenced in a study of T cell repertoires in cytomegalovirus infection. Antigens of these TCRs are unknown. From the reads, TCRdb called clonotypes with MiXCR, one entry per CDR3 protein. The sample includes 150,000 or so distinct CDR3 sequences, 30% to 40% of them seen just once. This specimen consisted of CD8+ T cells from cultured PBMCs, obtained from culture after CMV antigen stimulation. The receptors stem from a human donor in good health (CMV status not recorded). Some clones in this sample may be carry-over from other donors' samples.

The chain has TRBV2 and TRBJ2-7; 11 bases map to TRBD2. CDR1 SNHLY and CDR2 FYNNEI come from the germline V gene. Trimming at V came to 7 bases and at J to 3 bases, leaving 5 bases not matched to a gene. This CDR3 has 14 residues. For the CDR3, the DNA is TGTGCCAGCACTTCGGGACTAGCGGACTACGAGCAGTACTTC. It yields the protein CASTSGLADYEQYF. The full variable domain, its missing parts supplied by reference TRBV2 and TRBJ2-7, is EPEVTQTPSHQVTQMGQEVILRCVPISNHLYFYWYRQILGQKVEFLVSFYNNEISEKSEIFDDQFSVERPDGSNFTLKIRSTKLEDSAMYFCASTSGLADYEQYFGPGTRLTVT.

The rearrangement uses TRBV7-1 and TRBJ1-1, with TRBD1 identical over 7 bases. TRBV7-1 is annotated as an ORF whose role is uncertain. Unmatched junction bases numbered 9, after V lost 6 bases and J lost 2 bases. CDR3 size: 15 residues. As DNA, the CDR3 is TGTGCCAGCAGTTCGCGGGACAGATCAAACACTGAAGCTTTCTTT. It is translated as CASSSRDRSNTEAFF.

The sample holds a few counts of this clonotype. This chain links TRBV5-6 with TRBJ2-6; D remains ambiguous. V gave up 2 bases and J gave up 0 bases, with 3 bases separating them. The CDR3 sequence is 14 residues long. The germline CDR1 and CDR2 sequences are SGHDT and YYEEEE. The CDR3 sequence: CASSFFSGANVLTF. The CDR3 nucleotides read TGTGCCAGCAGCTTCTTCTCTGGGGCCAACGTCCTGACTTTC.

The table lists this clonotype with a few counts. The J gene is TRBJ1-1, the V gene TRBV12-3 or TRBV12-4; a weak D match, TRBD1 (6 bases). This CDR3 is 13 amino acids long. V lost 7 bases to trimming and J lost 5 bases, with 14 bases between them. CDR3 DNA: TGTGCCAGCATCGAGGGGGTGATGACTGAAGCTTTCTTT. Translation: CASIEGVMTEAFF.

This chain connects TRBV19 to TRBJ1-2, with D perhaps matching TRBD1 (6 bases). Trimming took off 5 bases at V and 5 bases at J, with 15 bases between the two ends. Per germline, CDR1 LNHDA and CDR2 SQIVND (reference sequence). CDR3 length equals 14 residues. The CDR3 bases are TGTGCCAGTAGTTTCTCACAGGGTTGGTATGGCTACACCTTC. Protein product: CASSFSQGWYGYTF.

A few counts support this clonotype. This rearrangement joins TRBV7-9 to TRBJ2-7; the D gene is possibly TRBD1 (5 bases). Per the germline V gene, CDR1 is SEHNR and CDR2 is FQNEAQ (reference sequence). V lost 3 bases to trimming and J lost 2 bases, with 11 bases between them. This CDR3 is 14 amino acids long. CDR3 amino acids: CASSFPGWAYEQYF. CDR3 DNA sequence: TGTGCCAGCAGCTTCCCAGGGTGGGCCTACGAGCAGTACTTC.

V gene TRBV10-3 combines with J gene TRBJ2-7, with D possibly matching TRBD1 (5 bases). This CDR3 comprises 14 residues. Germline CDR1 and CDR2: ENHRY and SYGVKD. V was pared by 2 bases and J by 4 bases, with 12 bases between. CDR3 in amino acids: CAISEKGRVYEQYF. The CDR3 bases are TGTGCCATCAGTGAGAAGGGCAGGGTGTACGAGCAGTACTTC.

This clonotype was counted ten times or more. The rearrangement links TRBV7-6 to TRBJ2-3; D perhaps matches TRBD2 (5 bases). The CDR3 consists of 12 residues. V gave up 5 bases and J gave up 8 bases, with 11 bases separating them. Per germline, CDR1 SGHVS and CDR2 FNYEAQ. DNA of the CDR3: TGTGCCAGCAGCCCCGGGATGGGTACGCAGTATTTT. Its translation is CASSPGMGTQYF.

In its sample, this clonotype was seen a few times. V usage is TRBV7-9 and J usage is TRBJ1-6; maybe TRBD1 (5 bases). The CDR3 is 15 amino acids. The germline gives CDR1 SEHNR, CDR2 FQNEAQ (reference sequence). The germline V and J ends were trimmed by 2 bases and 7 bases, with 12 bases remaining between them. CDR3 in DNA: TGTGCCAGCAGCTTAAGACAGTTCGGGAATTCACCCCTCCACTTT. As protein: CASSLRQFGNSPLHF. Supplemented by reference TRBV7-9 and TRBJ1-6, the full variable domain reads DTGVSQNPRHKITKRGQNVTFRCDPISEHNRLYWYRQTLGQGPEFLTYFQNEAQLEKSRLLSDRFSAERPKGSFSTLEIQRTEQGDSAMYLCASSLRQFGNSPLHFGNGTRLTVT.

A few counts support this clonotype. V is TRBV7-8 and J is TRBJ2-7, with a weak D call TRBD1 (5 bases). Germline-derived CDR1 and CDR2 are SGHVS and FQNEAQ. V dropped 0 bases and J dropped 1 base, with 10 bases sitting between them. The CDR3 length is 15 residues. In DNA, the CDR3 is TGTGCCAGCAGCTTAGCGGGGCAGGTTTCCTACGAGCAGTACTTC. Translating gives CASSLAGQVSYEQYF.

This clonotype was seen at least ten times. The V gene is TRBV15, the J gene TRBJ2-5; TRBD2 agrees at 14 bases. J gave up 5 bases and V 3 bases, and 5 bases lay outside the gene matches. The CDR3 has 16 residues. Germline loops: CDR1 LNHNV, CDR2 YYDKDF (reference sequence). DNA for the CDR3: TGTGCCACCAGCAGCCCGACTAGCGGGGGGGTGGAGACCCAGTACTTC. It translates to CATSSPTSGGVETQYF.

The rearrangement links TRBV2 to TRBJ2-2, with 7 bases aligning to TRBD1. With 7 bases clipped from V and 1 base from J, the junction kept 6 bases outside the gene matches. The CDR3 contains 15 residues. Looked up from germline, CDR1 is SNHLY and CDR2 is FYNNEI. The CDR3 nucleotides read TGTGCCAGCATTCCGGGACAGATGAACACCGGGGAGCTGTTTTTT. Translation: CASIPGQMNTGELFF.

This clonotype came up many times. The CDR3 bases are TGTGCCAGCAGCCCCCTAGCGGGGGAGGGAGAGACCCAGTACTTC. It specifies CASSPLAGEGETQYF. The chain links TRBV7-6 to TRBJ2-5; TRBD2 matches at 10 bases. V was pared by 5 bases and J by 4 bases, with 7 bases of the junction left unmatched. The germline V gene encodes CDR1 SGHVS and CDR2 FNYEAQ. This CDR3 has 15 amino acids.

The table lists this clonotype with many counts. V usage is TRBV12-3 or TRBV12-4 and J usage is TRBJ2-3; the D gene could be TRBD1 or TRBD2 (7 bases each). CDR3 size: 16 residues. V was cut by 6 bases and J by 2 bases, with 18 bases left in between. CDR3 sequence: CASSPREGAHTDTQYF. In DNA form, the CDR3 reads TGTGCCAGCAGCCCTAGGGAGGGGGCGCACACAGATACGCAGTATTTT.

There are a few counts of this clonotype. This chain joins TRBV7-9 and TRBJ2-2; no clear D gene. Per germline, CDR1 SEHNR and CDR2 FQNEAQ (reference sequence). The CDR3 consists of 12 residues. The V end was cut by 1 base, the J end by 5 bases, with 2 bases between. As DNA, the CDR3 is TGTGCCAGCAGCTTAGAGACCGGGGAGCTGTTTTTT. It translates to CASSLETGELFF. Together with reference TRBV7-9 and TRBJ2-2, the CDR3 gives the full variable domain: DTGVSQNPRHKITKRGQNVTFRCDPISEHNRLYWYRQTLGQGPEFLTYFQNEAQLEKSRLLSDRFSAERPKGSFSTLEIQRTEQGDSAMYLCASSLETGELFFGEGSRLTVL.

This clonotype was picked up a small number of times. DNA of the CDR3: TGTGCCAGCAGCGTAGACGGGAACACTGAAGCTTTCTTT. Translation gives CASSVDGNTEAFF. The chain joins TRBV9 to TRBJ1-1, with unresolved D. Trimming removed 0 bases from V and 1 base from J, with 4 bases in between. CDR1 is SGDLS, CDR2 YYNGEE, per germline. The CDR3 contains 13 residues. Filled out from reference TRBV9 and TRBJ1-1, the complete variable domain reads DSGVTQTPKHLITATGQRVTLRCSPRSGDLSVYWYQQSLDQGLQFLIQYYNGEERAKGNILERFSAQQFPDLHSELNLSSLELGDSALYFCASSVDGNTEAFFGQGTRLTVV.

This clonotype has at least ten counts. The V and J genes are TRBV2 and TRBJ2-3; 8 bases line up with TRBD2. Germline trimming cut 3 bases from V and 7 bases from J; bases unmatched to any gene: 9. The CDR3 runs to 15 residues. Per germline, CDR1 SNHLY and CDR2 FYNNEI. The CDR3 DNA reads as TGTGCCAGCAGTGATGAAGGGACTAGTATCTATACGCAGTATTTT. Protein sequence: CASSDEGTSIYTQYF.